Listed below are T cell receptor beta chains from one sample, sequenced in a study of cytomegalovirus exposure and HLA in healthy donors. TCRdb's copy holds only in-frame clones and misses some; the assay was immunoSEQ multiplex PCR. Here the sample spans about 180,000 clones, about four fifths being singletons. The sequenced sample consisted of PBMCs. These receptors all stem from a girl aged 10-17 years in good health and CMV-seropositive. CDR3s include the opening cysteine and the closing phenylalanine or tryptophan. Fields, in order: CDR3 protein, V gene, J gene, clone size. The size field is filled for only some rows; it gives once, few, many or a size class.

CASRRSLTEAFF	TRBV6-5	TRBJ1-1	.
CASSPRREGVYEQYF	TRBV7-2	TRBJ2-7	.
CASSYRVEDPEAFF	TRBV6-4	TRBJ1-1	.
CASTPFGRNTIYF	TRBV2	TRBJ1-3	.
CASSQLGGGSYNEQFF	TRBV4-1	TRBJ2-1	.
CASSIGGRETQYF	TRBV19	TRBJ2-5	.
CSSSFRDRGLNGYTF	TRBV7-9	TRBJ1-2	.
CASRDRYTGELFF	TRBV6-4	TRBJ2-2	.
CASSVGPGEGQPQHF	TRBV9	TRBJ1-5	.
CASSVVVGQGHGYTF	TRBV9	TRBJ1-2	.
CASSPTGPNQPQHF	TRBV18	TRBJ1-5	.
CSIEGALLQETQYF	TRBV29-1	TRBJ2-5	.
CASSEKTGTGNGYTF	TRBV6-1	TRBJ1-2	.
CASSLERGTLGEQYF	TRBV2	TRBJ2-7	.
CASTYREGLADGYTF	TRBV4-1	TRBJ1-2	.
CASSMISAETQYF	TRBV19	TRBJ2-5	.
CASSLRGTGNTIYF	TRBV5-1	TRBJ1-3	.
CASRPGGTGIYYEQYF	TRBV11-1	TRBJ2-7	.
CASGPTGGTDTQYF	TRBV7-9	TRBJ2-3	.
CASSEGQARHTF	TRBV10-2	TRBJ1-2	.
CAITTGGVGEKLFF	TRBV6-1	TRBJ1-4	.
CASSHTSGGYNEQFF	TRBV14	TRBJ2-1	.
CASSLGRDEQFF	TRBV5-1	TRBJ2-1	few
CASSEIAGGPNEQFF	TRBV10-2	TRBJ2-1	.